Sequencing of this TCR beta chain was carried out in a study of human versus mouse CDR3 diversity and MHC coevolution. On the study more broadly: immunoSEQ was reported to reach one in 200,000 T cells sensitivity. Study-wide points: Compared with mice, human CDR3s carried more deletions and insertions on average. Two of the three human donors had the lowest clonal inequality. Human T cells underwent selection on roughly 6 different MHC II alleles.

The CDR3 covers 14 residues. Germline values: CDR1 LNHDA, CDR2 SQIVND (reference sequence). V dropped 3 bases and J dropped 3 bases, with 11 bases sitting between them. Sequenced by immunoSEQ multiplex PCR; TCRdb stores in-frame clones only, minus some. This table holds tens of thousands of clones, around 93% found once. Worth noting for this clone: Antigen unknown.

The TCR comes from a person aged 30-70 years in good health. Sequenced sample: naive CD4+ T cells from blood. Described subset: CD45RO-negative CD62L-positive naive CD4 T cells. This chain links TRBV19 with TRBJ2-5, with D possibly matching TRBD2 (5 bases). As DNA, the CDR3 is TGTGCCAGTAGTATCAATGGGAGAGAAGAGACCCAGTACTTC. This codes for CASSINGREETQYF.